This T cell receptor beta chain derives from a study of T cell changes during pregnancy in multiple sclerosis. This table comes from immunoSEQ multiplex PCR, and its TCRdb copy is limited to in-frame clones, with some not included. The sample yields under 85,000 clones, approximately 90% seen once. As regards this clone: Other DNA sequences of this sample code for an identical CDR3.

The CDR3 has 15 residues. Germline V lookup: CDR1 LNHDA, CDR2 SQIVND (reference sequence). After removal of 0 bases from V and 7 bases from J, the junction contained 6 bases not matched to a gene. The sequencing here drew on peripheral blood, taken in the third trimester of pregnancy. This clonotype was sampled from a female donor with multiple sclerosis, enrolled in a pregnancy study. V and J are TRBV19 and TRBJ1-5; 7 nucleotides line up with TRBD1. CDR3 region: CASSIERGPGQPQHF. As DNA, the CDR3 is TGTGCCAGTAGTATAGAAAGGGGGCCGGGGCAGCCCCAGCATTTT.